The present T cell receptor beta chain was sequenced within a study of blood T cell repertoires in COVID-19. For the study at large: Specimens from acute and convalescent COVID-19 originated in the United States, Italy and Spain. Sample material is recorded as cDNA or gDNA derived from T cells, B-cell-depleted T cells, or PBMCs.

V gave up 4 bases and J gave up 6 bases; unmatched junction bases: 7. Germline V gene lookup returns CDR1 SGHRS and CDR2 YFSETQ. CDR3 length: 15 residues. Original data processing: Quantification of nucleated cells was approximated via reference gene primer amplification. Libraries were prepared by immunoSEQ multiplex PCR; TCRdb keeps only in-frame clonotypes and omits some of them. V, J and clone size derive from that table, while D and trimming were established from the DNA sequence. Of 50,000 to 80,000 clones listed, roughly 76% are singletons. Sequenced input: peripheral blood. This chain uses TRBV5-1 with TRBJ2-1; TRBD2 matches at 10 bases. This receptor was obtained from a human donor in a cohort sampled during active COVID-19. The CDR3 sequence: CASSGSGGAGNEQFF. The DNA of the CDR3 is TGCGCCAGCAGCGGGAGCGGGGGGGCCGGCAATGAGCAGTTCTTC.